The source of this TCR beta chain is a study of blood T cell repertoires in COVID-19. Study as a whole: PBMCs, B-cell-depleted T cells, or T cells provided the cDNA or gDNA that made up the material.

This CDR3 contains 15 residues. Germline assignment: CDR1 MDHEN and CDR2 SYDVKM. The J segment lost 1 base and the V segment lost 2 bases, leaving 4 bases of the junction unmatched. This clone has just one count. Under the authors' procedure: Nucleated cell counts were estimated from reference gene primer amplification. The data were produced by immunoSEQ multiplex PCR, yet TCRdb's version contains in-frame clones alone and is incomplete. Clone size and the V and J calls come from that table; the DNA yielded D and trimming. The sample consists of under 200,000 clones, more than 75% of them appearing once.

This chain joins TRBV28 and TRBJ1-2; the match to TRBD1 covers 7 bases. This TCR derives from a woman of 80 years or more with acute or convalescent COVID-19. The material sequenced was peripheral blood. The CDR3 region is CASSLLQGNNYGYTF. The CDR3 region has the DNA TGTGCCAGCAGTTTACTACAGGGGAATAACTATGGCTACACCTTC.